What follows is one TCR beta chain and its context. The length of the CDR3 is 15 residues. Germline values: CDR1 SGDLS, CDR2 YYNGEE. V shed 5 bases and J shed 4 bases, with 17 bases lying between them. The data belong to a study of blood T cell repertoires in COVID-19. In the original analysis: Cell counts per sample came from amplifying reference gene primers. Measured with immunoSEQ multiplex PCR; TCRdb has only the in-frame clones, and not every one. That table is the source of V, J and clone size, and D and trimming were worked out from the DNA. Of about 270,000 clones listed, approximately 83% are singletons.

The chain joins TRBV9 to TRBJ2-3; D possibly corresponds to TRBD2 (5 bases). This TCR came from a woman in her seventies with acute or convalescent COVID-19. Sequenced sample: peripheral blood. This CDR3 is CASRRAPGGSDTQYF. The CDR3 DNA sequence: TGTGCCAGCAGGAGGGCCCCAGGTGGGTCAGATACGCAGTATTTT.